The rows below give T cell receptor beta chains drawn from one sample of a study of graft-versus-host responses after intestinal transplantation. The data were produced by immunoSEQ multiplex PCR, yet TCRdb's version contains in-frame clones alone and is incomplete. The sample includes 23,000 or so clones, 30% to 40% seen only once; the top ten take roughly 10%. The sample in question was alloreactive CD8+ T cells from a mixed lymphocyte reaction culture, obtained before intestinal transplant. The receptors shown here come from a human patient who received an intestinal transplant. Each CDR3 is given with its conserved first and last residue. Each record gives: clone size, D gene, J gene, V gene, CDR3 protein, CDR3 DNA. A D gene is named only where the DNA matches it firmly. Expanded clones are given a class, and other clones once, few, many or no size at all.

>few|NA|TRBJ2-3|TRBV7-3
CASSLGYQGGSDTQYF
TGTGCCAGCAGCTTAGGGTATCAGGGCGGGTCAGATACGCAGTATTTT
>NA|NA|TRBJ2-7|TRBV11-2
CAGSSSSYEQYF
TGTGCCGGCAGCTCGAGCTCCTACGAGCAGTACTTC
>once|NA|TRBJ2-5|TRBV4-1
CASSQDLQLLVSAAETQYF
TGCGCCAGCAGCCAAGATCTCCAACTACTAGTCAGCGCGGCAGAGACCCAGTACTTC
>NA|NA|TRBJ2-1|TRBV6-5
CASSFGGAYNEQFF
TGTGCCAGCAGTTTTGGAGGGGCTTACAATGAGCAGTTCTTC
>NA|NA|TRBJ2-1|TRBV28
CASSTSLHSYNEQFF
TGTGCCAGCAGTACTAGCCTTCACTCCTACAATGAGCAGTTCTTC
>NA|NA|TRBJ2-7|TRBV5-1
CASSTGTGSYEQYF
TGCGCCAGCAGCACCGGGACTGGGTCCTACGAGCAGTACTTC
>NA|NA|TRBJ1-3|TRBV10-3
CAISEPPAADSGNTIYF
TGTGCCATCAGTGAGCCGCCGGCGGCCGACTCTGGAAACACCATATATTTT
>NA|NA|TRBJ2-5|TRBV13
CASSLWVGETSQETQYF
TGTGCCAGCAGCTTATGGGTAGGAGAGACCTCCCAAGAGACCCAGTACTTC
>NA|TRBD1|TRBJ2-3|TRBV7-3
CASSRTGGTTDTQYF
TGTGCCAGCAGCAGGACAGGGGGCACGACAGATACGCAGTATTTT
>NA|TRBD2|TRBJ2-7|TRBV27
CASTSGIGYEQYF
TGTGCCAGCACTAGCGGGATAGGGTACGAGCAGTACTTC
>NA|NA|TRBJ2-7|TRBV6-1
CASSPQGAGYEQYF
TGTGCCAGCAGTCCCCAGGGTGCGGGCTACGAGCAGTACTTC
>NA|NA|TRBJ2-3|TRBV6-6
CASSYSPDLTDTQYF
TGTGCCAGCAGTTACTCGCCGGATCTCACAGATACGCAGTATTTT
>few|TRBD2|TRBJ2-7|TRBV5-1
CASSLGGGTSGDEQYF
TGCGCCAGCAGCTTGGGGGGCGGGACTAGCGGGGACGAGCAGTACTTC
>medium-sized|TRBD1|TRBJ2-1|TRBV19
CASSIEDRGWYNEQFF
TGTGCCAGTAGTATAGAGGACAGGGGTTGGTACAATGAGCAGTTCTTC
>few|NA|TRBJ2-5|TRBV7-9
CASSLIVQETQYF
TGTGCCAGCAGCTTAATAGTTCAAGAGACCCAGTACTTC
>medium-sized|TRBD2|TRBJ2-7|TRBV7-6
CASSLSGGDYEQYF
TGTGCCAGCAGCCTCAGCGGGGGGGACTACGAGCAGTACTTC
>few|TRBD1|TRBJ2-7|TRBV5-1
CASSPGQGRNEQYF
TGCGCCAGCAGCCCGGGACAGGGGCGGAACGAGCAGTACTTC
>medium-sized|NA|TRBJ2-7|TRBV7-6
CASSFGDSYEQYF
TGTGCCAGCAGCTTCGGTGACTCCTACGAGCAGTACTTC
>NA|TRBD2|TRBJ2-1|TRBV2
CAGRGEVPANEQFF
TGTGCCGGGCGGGGGGAGGTGCCGGCGAATGAGCAGTTCTTC
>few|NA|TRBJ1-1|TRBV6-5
CAIAYMVNTEAFF
TGTGCCATTGCTTACATGGTGAACACTGAAGCTTTCTTT
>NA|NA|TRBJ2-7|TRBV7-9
CASSSPGQAYEQYF
TGTGCCAGCAGCTCACCAGGACAAGCCTACGAGCAGTACTTC
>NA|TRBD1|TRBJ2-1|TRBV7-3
CASSIGQGNEQFF
TGTGCCAGCAGCATTGGACAGGGAAATGAGCAGTTCTTC
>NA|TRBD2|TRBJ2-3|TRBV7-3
CASSLRGRGTDTQYF
TGTGCCAGCAGCTTACGCGGGAGGGGCACAGATACGCAGTATTTT
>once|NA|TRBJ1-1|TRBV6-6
CASSYSPLNTEAFF
TGTGCCAGCAGTTACTCCCCCCTGAACACTGAAGCTTTCTTT
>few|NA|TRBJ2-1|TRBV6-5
CASSPLPHTSNEQFF
TGTGCCAGCAGTCCACTACCCCATACTAGTAATGAGCAGTTCTTC
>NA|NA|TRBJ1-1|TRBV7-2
CASSQGNTEAFF
TGTGCCAGCAGCCAGGGGAACACTGAAGCTTTCTTT
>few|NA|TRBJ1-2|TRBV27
CASSFGRATGYGYTF
TGTGCCAGCAGTTTTGGTCGGGCCACAGGCTATGGCTACACCTTC
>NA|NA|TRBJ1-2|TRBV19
CASTPYLAGYGYTF
TGTGCCAGTACCCCGTATTTGGCAGGGTATGGCTACACCTTC
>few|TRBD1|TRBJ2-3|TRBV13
CASSLGDRVSTDTQYF
TGTGCCAGCAGCTTAGGGGACAGGGTTAGCACAGATACGCAGTATTTT
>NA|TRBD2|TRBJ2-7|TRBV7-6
CASSLGVAGGYEQYF
TGTGCCAGCAGCTTAGGGGTAGCGGGAGGCTATGAGCAGTACTTC
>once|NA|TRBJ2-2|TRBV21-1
CASSKETDGDTGELFF
TGTGCCAGCAGCAAAGAAACCGATGGGGACACCGGGGAGCTGTTTTTT